This T cell receptor (beta chain) was sequenced during a study of blood T cell repertoires in COVID-19. About the research overall: Researchers got acute and convalescent COVID-19 samples from the United States, Italy and Spain. In each case, the material was cDNA or gDNA derived from T cells, B-cell-depleted T cells, or PBMCs.

The V gene's germline CDR1 is MNHNS and CDR2 SASEGT. The length of the CDR3 is 15 residues. Between the trimmed V and J ends, which lost 3 bases and 4 bases, there was a span of 15 bases. Authors' analysis steps: How many nucleated cells were present was estimated from reference gene primer amplification. Assay used: immunoSEQ multiplex PCR; TCRdb lists only in-frame clones, some missing. V, J and clone size are those of that table, while D and trimming were read from the DNA. The sample holds roughly 49,000 clones; nearly 85% are singletons and the top ten take 16%. The rearrangement joins TRBV6-1 to TRBJ1-1; D is unclear. Sequenced sample: peripheral blood. This receptor was identified in a man in his forties with acute or convalescent COVID-19. The CDR3 here is CASSEVGGSGTEAFF. The DNA of the CDR3 is TGTGCCAGCAGTGAGGTAGGCGGGTCGGGCACTGAAGCTTTCTTT.